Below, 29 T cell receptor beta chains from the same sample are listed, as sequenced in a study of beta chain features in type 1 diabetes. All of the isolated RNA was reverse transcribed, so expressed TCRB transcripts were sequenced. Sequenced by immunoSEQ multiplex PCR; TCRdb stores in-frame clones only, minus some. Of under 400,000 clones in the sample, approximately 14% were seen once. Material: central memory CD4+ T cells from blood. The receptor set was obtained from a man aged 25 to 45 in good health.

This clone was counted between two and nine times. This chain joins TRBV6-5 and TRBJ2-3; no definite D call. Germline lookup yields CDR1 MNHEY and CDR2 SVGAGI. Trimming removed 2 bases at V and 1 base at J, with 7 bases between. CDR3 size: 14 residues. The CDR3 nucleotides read TGTGCCAGCAGTTACATCAGCGGCACAGATACGCAGTATTTT. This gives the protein CASSYISGTDTQYF.

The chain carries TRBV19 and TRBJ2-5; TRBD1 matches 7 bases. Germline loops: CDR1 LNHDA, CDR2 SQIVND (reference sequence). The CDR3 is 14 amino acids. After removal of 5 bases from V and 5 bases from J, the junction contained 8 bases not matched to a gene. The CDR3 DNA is TGTGCCAGTAGTTGGCAGGGGGACGAGGAGACCCAGTACTTC. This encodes CASSWQGDEETQYF. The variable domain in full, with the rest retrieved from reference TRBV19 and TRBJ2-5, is DGGITQSPKYLFRKEGQNVTLSCEQNLNHDAMYWYRQDPGQGLRLIYYSQIVNDFQKGDIAEGYSVSREKKESFPLTVTSAQKNPTAFYLCASSWQGDEETQYFGPGTRLLVL.

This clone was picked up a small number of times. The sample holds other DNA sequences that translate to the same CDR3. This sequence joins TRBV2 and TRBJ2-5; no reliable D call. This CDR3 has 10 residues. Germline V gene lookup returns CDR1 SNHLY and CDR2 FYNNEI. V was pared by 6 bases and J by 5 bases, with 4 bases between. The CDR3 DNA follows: TGTGCCAGCAGCCTGGAGACCCAGTACTTC. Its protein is CASSLETQYF.

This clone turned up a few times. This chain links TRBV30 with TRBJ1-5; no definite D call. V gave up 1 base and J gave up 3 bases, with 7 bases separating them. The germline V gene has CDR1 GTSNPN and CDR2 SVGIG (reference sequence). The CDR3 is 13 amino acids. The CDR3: CAWSGDFNQPQHF. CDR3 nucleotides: TGTGCCTGGAGTGGGGATTTCAATCAGCCCCAGCATTTT.

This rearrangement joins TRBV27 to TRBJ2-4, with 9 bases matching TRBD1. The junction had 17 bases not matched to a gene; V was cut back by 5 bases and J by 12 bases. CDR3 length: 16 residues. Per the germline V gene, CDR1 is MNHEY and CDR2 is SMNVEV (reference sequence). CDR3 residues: CASSQLLNVGQGHQYF. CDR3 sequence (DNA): TGTGCCAGCAGTCAGTTACTCAATGTGGGACAGGGTCATCAGTACTTC.

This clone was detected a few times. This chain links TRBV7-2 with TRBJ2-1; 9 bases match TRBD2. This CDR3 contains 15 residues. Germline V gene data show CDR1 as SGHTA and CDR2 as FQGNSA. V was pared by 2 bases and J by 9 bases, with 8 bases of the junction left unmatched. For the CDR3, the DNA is TGTGCCAGCAGCTTATTGGCGGGGGGGCAGATTGAGCAGTTCTTC. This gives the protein CASSLLAGGQIEQFF.

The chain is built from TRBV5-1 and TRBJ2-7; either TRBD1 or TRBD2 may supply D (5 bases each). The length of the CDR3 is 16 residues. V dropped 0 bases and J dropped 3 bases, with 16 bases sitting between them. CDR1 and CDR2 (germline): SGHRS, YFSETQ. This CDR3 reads CASSLASGRNVYEQYV. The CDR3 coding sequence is TGCGCCAGCAGCTTGGCCTCGGGGCGGAACGTCTACGAGCAGTACGTC.

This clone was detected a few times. The CDR3 DNA follows: TGTGCCAGCAGCGCCGGGACTAGCGGGGGGGCCGTTGATACGCAGTATTTT. Residues: CASSAGTSGGAVDTQYF. This chain connects TRBV7-2 to TRBJ2-3; TRBD2 agrees at 16 bases. Trimming removed 5 bases from V and 6 bases from J; junction bases left unmatched: 8. The CDR3 is 17 amino acids. Germline-derived CDR1 and CDR2 are SGHTA and FQGNSA.

As DNA, the CDR3 is TGTGCCACCAGAACAGGGGGGAGGAATGAGCAGTTCTTC. Translated, it gives CATRTGGRNEQFF. The rearrangement links TRBV7-3 to TRBJ2-1; 8 bases fit TRBD1. The length of the CDR3 is 13 residues. Unmatched junction bases numbered 9, after V lost 10 bases and J lost 7 bases. Germline values: CDR1 SGHTA, CDR2 FQGTGA.

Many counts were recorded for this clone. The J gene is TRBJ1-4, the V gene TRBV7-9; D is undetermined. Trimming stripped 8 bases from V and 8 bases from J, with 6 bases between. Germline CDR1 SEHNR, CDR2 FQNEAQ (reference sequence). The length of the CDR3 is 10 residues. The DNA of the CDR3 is TGTGCCAGCTCACGGGAAAAACTGTTTTTT. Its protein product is CASSREKLFF.

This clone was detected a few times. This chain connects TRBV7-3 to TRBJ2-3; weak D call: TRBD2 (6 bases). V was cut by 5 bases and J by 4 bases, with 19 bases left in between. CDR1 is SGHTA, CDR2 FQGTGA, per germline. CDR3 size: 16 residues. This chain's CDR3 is CASSPGAWEESDTQYF. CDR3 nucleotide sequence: TGTGCCAGCAGCCCCGGAGCCTGGGAGGAGTCAGATACGCAGTATTTT. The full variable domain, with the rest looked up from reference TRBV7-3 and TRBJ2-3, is GAGVSQTPSNKVTEKGKYVELRCDPISGHTALYWYRQSLGQGPEFLIYFQGTGAADDSGLPNDRFFAVRPEGSVSTLKIQRTERGDSAVYLCASSPGAWEESDTQYFGPGTRLTVL.

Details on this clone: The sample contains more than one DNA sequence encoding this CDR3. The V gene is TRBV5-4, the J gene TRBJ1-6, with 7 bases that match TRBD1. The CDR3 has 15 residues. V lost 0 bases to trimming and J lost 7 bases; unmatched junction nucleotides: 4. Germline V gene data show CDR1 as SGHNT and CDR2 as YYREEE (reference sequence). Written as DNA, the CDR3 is TGTGCCAGCAGCTTGGTGGACAGGAGAAATTCACCCCTCCACTTT. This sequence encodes CASSLVDRRNSPLHF.

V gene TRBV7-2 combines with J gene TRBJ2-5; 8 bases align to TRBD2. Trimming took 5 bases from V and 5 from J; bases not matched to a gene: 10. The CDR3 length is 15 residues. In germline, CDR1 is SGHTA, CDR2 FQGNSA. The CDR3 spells CASSGGSGGPETQYF. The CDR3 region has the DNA TGTGCCAGCAGCGGTGGATCGGGGGGGCCTGAGACCCAGTACTTC.

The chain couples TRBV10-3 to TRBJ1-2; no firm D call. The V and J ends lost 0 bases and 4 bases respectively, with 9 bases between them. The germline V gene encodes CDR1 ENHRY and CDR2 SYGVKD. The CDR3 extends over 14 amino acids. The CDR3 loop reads CAISESVNSYGYTF. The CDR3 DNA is TGTGCCATCAGTGAGTCAGTAAATAGCTATGGCTACACCTTC.

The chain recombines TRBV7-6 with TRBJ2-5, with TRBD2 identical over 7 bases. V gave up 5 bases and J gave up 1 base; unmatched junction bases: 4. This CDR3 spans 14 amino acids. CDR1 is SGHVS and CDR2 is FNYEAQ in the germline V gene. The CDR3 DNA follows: TGTGCCAGCAGCAAACTAGCGATCCAAGAGACCCAGTACTTC. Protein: CASSKLAIQETQYF.

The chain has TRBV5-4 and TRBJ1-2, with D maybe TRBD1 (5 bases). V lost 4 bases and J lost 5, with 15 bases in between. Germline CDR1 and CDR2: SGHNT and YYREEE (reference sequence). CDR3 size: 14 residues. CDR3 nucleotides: TGTGCCAGCAGCCGGAGGGACCCCCATTATGGCTACACCTTC. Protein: CASSRRDPHYGYTF. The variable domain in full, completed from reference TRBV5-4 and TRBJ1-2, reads ETGVTQSPTHLIKTRGQQVTLRCSSQSGHNTVSWYQQALGQGPQFIFQYYREEENGRGNFPPRFSGLQFPNYSSELNVNALELDDSALYLCASSRRDPHYGYTFGSGTRLTVV.

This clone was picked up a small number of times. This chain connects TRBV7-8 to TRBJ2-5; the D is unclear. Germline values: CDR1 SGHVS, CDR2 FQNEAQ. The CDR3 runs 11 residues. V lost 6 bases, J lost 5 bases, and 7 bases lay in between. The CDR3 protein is CASRIGETQYF. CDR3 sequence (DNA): TGTGCCAGCAGAATCGGTGAGACCCAGTACTTC.

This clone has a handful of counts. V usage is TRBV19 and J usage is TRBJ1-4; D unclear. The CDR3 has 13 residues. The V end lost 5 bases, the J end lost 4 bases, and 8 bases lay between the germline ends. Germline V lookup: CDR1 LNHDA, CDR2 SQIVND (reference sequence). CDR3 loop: CASSERGNEKLFF. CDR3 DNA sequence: TGTGCCAGTAGTGAGCGGGGTAATGAAAAACTGTTTTTT.

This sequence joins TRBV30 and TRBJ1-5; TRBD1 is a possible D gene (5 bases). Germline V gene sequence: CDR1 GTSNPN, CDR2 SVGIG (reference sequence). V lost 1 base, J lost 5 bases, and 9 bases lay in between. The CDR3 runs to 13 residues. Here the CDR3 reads CAWSGGTYQPQHF. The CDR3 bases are TGTGCCTGGAGTGGTGGGACCTATCAGCCCCAGCATTTT. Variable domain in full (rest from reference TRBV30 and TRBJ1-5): SQTIHQWPATLVQPVGSPLSLECTVEGTSNPNLYWYRQAAGRGLQLLFYSVGIGQISSEVPQNLSASRPQDRQFILSSKKLLLSDSGFYLCAWSGGTYQPQHFGDGTRLSIL.

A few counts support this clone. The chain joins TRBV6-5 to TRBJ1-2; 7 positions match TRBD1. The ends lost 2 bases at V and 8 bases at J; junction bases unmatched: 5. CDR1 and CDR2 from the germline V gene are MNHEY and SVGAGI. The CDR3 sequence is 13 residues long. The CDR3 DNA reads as TGTGCCAGCAGTTACGCGACAGGGTTGGGCTACACCTTC. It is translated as CASSYATGLGYTF.

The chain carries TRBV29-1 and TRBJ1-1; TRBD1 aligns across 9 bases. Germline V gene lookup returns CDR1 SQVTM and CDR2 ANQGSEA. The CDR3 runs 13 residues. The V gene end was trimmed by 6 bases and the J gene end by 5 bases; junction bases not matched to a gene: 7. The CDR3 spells CSVGQGGSTEAFF. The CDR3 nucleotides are TGCAGCGTGGGACAGGGAGGATCAACTGAAGCTTTCTTT.

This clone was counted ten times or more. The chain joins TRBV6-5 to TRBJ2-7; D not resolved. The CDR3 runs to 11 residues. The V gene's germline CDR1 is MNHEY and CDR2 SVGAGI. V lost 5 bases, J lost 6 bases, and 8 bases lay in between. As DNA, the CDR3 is TGTGCCAGCAGTCGCAACGCCGAGCAGTACTTC. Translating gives CASSRNAEQYF.

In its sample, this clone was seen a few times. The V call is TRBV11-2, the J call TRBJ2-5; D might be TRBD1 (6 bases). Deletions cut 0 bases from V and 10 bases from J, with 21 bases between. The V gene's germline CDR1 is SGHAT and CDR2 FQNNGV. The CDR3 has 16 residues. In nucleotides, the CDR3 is TGTGCCAGCAGCTTAGAGGGGGCGACCATTGGGGGAATCCAGTACTTC. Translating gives CASSLEGATIGGIQYF.

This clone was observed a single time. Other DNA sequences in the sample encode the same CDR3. The CDR3 region is CASSFRAYGYTF. The CDR3 DNA sequence: TGTGCCAGCAGCTTTCGGGCCTATGGCTACACCTTC. The chain couples TRBV7-9 to TRBJ1-2; no clear D. Looked up from germline, CDR1 is SEHNR and CDR2 is FQNEAQ (reference sequence). The CDR3 contains 12 residues. Trimming cost V 3 bases and J 4 bases, with 6 bases left between them. Full variable domain (outside the CDR3, taken from reference TRBV7-9 and TRBJ1-2): DTGVSQNPRHKITKRGQNVTFRCDPISEHNRLYWYRQTLGQGPEFLTYFQNEAQLEKSRLLSDRFSAERPKGSFSTLEIQRTEQGDSAMYLCASSFRAYGYTFGSGTRLTVV.

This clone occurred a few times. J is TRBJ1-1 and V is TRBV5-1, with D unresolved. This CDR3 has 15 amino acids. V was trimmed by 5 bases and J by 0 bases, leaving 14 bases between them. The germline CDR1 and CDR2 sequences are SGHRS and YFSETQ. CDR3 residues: CASRMERGMNTEAFF. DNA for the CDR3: TGCGCCAGCAGGATGGAGCGAGGGATGAACACTGAAGCTTTCTTT.

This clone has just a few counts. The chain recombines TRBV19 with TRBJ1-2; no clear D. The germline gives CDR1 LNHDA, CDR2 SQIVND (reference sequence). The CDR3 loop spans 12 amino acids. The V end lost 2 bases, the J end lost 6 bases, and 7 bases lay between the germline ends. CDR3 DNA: TGTGCCAGTAGTATATGGTCAAATGGCTACACCTTC. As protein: CASSIWSNGYTF.

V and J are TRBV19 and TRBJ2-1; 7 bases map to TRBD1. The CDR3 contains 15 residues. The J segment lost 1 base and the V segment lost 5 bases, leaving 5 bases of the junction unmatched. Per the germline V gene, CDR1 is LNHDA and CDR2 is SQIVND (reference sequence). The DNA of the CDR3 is TGTGCCAGTAGTCCCCTGGGACAGTCCTACAATGAGCAGTTCTTC. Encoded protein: CASSPLGQSYNEQFF.

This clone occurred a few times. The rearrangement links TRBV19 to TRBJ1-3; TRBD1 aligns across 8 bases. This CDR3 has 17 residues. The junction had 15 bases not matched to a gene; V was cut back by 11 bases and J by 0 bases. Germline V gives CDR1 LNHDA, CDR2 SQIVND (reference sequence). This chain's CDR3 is CAPGPGQGKFSGNTIYF. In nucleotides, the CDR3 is TGTGCCCCGGGCCCCGGACAGGGCAAGTTCTCTGGAAACACCATATATTTT. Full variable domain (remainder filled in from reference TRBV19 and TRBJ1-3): DGGITQSPKYLFRKEGQNVTLSCEQNLNHDAMYWYRQDPGQGLRLIYYSQIVNDFQKGDIAEGYSVSREKKESFPLTVTSAQKNPTAFYLCAPGPGQGKFSGNTIYFGEGSWLTVV.

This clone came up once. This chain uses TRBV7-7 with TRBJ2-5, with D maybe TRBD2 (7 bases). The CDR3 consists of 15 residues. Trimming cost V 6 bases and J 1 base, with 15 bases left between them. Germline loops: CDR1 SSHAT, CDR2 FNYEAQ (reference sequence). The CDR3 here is CASSPLGGPQETQYF. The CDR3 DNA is TGTGCCAGCAGTCCTCTCGGGGGGCCCCAAGAGACCCAGTACTTC.